This T cell receptor beta chain was sequenced in a study of T cell responses to AZD1222 COVID-19 vaccine. This table comes from immunoSEQ multiplex PCR, and its TCRdb copy is limited to in-frame clones, with some not included. The sample includes about 83,000 clones, 80% to 95% seen only once; the top ten take around 30%. The sample in question was peripheral blood, obtained 28 days after the second AZD1222 dose. The source of this sequence is an adult who received the AZD1222 COVID-19 vaccine.

CDR3 bases: TGTGCCAGCAGCTTGGGGGGCACAGGGCAGCGGTCCTACGAGCAGTACTTC. Protein sequence: CASSLGGTGQRSYEQYF. The gene calls are TRBV7-2 and TRBJ2-7; D is possibly TRBD1 or TRBD2 (6 bases each). V dropped 3 bases and J dropped 1 base, with 19 bases sitting between them. Germline values: CDR1 SGHTA, CDR2 FQGNSA. The length of the CDR3 is 17 residues.